The rows below give T cell receptor beta chains drawn from one sample of a study of T cell changes during pregnancy in multiple sclerosis. The protocol was immunoSEQ multiplex PCR, while the TCRdb copy is restricted to in-frame clones and leaves out a portion. Of approximately 88,000 clones listed, 92% are singletons. The sequencing here drew on peripheral blood, taken in the first trimester of pregnancy. The source of these receptors is a female donor with multiple sclerosis, enrolled in a pregnancy study. Each CDR3 is given with its conserved first and last residue. Each record gives: J gene, D gene, V gene, clone size, CDR3 DNA, CDR3 protein. The D gene is left open where the match is weak. The listing skips clone size in some rows; elsewhere it reads once, few, many or a size class.

TRBJ2-3 | TRBD2 | TRBV7-2 | NA | TGTGCCAGCAGGGGACTAGCGAGCACAGATACGCAGTATTTT | CASRGLASTDTQYF
TRBJ1-2 | NA | TRBV28 | NA | TGTGCCAGCAGTCCAGCGGGGAGCTATGGCTACACCTTC | CASSPAGSYGYTF
TRBJ1-4 | NA | TRBV6-5 | NA | TGTGCCAGCAGGGACATAAGGGGGGAAAAACTGTTTTTT | CASRDIRGEKLFF
TRBJ1-1 | NA | TRBV2 | NA | TGTGCCAGCAGGGAGCCAGGGGAAGCTTTCTTT | CASREPGEAFF
TRBJ1-5 | TRBD1 | TRBV2 | NA | TGTGCCAGCACGAGTAGGGACAGGGGGGGGGATCAGCCCCAGCATTTT | CASTSRDRGGDQPQHF
TRBJ2-2 | TRBD2 | TRBV5-1 | NA | TGCGCCAGCAGCTCTAGCGGAGCGAACACCGGGGAGCTGTTTTTT | CASSSSGANTGELFF
TRBJ2-3 | TRBD2 | TRBV4-2 | NA | TGTGCCAGCAGCCAAGATCCGACTAGCGGGAGCAGAGATACGCAGTATTTT | CASSQDPTSGSRDTQYF
TRBJ1-1 | TRBD1 | TRBV27 | NA | TGTGCCAGCAGTTGGGGGACAGGGACGGGTAAAGCTTTCTTT | CASSWGTGTGKAFF
TRBJ1-1 | TRBD1 | TRBV7-6 | once | TGTGCCAGCAGCCAGGGACAGGGTCTGAACACTGAAGCTTTCTTT | CASSQGQGLNTEAFF
TRBJ2-3 | TRBD2 | TRBV9 | NA | TGTGCCAGCAGCTCCAGACTAGCGGGTACAGATACGCAGTATTTT | CASSSRLAGTDTQYF
TRBJ2-1 | NA | TRBV9 | NA | TGTGCCAGCAGCGTACTCCCACTTCTAGAAGCTGAGCAGTTCTTC | CASSVLPLLEAEQFF
TRBJ2-7 | TRBD1 | TRBV25-1 | NA | TGTGCCAGCAGTGATACAGGGGCTGCCTACGAGCAGTACTTC | CASSDTGAAYEQYF
TRBJ2-6 | TRBD1 | TRBV29-1 | NA | TGCAGCGTTGATCCGGGACAGGGCCTATCTGGGGCCAACGTCCTGACTTTC | CSVDPGQGLSGANVLTF
TRBJ2-3 | NA | TRBV27 | once | TGTGCCAGCAGTTTGGGGCTCCCCACAGATACGCAGTATTTT | CASSLGLPTDTQYF
TRBJ2-5 | TRBD2 | TRBV4-3 | NA | TGCGCCAGCAGCCAAGAGCGGGGGGGGGACAGCCTCCAAGAGACCCAGTACTTC | CASSQERGGDSLQETQYF
TRBJ2-3 | TRBD2 | TRBV9 | NA | TGTGCCAGCAGCGTGACTAGCGGGAGACTGTATTTT | CASSVTSGRLYF
TRBJ2-7 | NA | TRBV14 | NA | TGTGCCAGCAGCGGCCGGGACTACGAGCAGTACTTC | CASSGRDYEQYF
TRBJ1-1 | TRBD1 | TRBV29-1 | NA | TGCAGCGTCGGACAGGGGCTGAACACTGAAGCTTTCTTT | CSVGQGLNTEAFF
TRBJ2-3 | TRBD2 | TRBV5-1 | NA | TGCGCCAGCAGCCCACCCTTACTAGCGTTAGGCACAGATACGCAGTATTTT | CASSPPLLALGTDTQYF
TRBJ2-7 | NA | TRBV9 | NA | TGTGCCAGCAGCCCGACAGGAGGTTACGAGCAGTACTTC | CASSPTGGYEQYF
TRBJ2-7 | NA | TRBV7-9 | NA | TGTGCCAGCAGCTTAGACTACAGGTACGAGCAGTACTTC | CASSLDYRYEQYF
TRBJ2-7 | TRBD2 | TRBV29-1 | NA | TGCAGCGTTGGCCTAGCGGGAGGGCGCGAGCAGTACTTC | CSVGLAGGREQYF
TRBJ2-7 | TRBD2 | TRBV30 | NA | TGTGCCTGGAGTATTAGGACTAGCGGGAGCTACGAGCAGTACTTC | CAWSIRTSGSYEQYF
TRBJ2-1 | NA | TRBV28 | NA | TGTGCCAGCAGCACGCTTGGCGGGAACAATGAGCAGTTCTTC | CASSTLGGNNEQFF
TRBJ2-5 | NA | TRBV11-1 | once | TGTGCCAGCAGCTTAGCCGGAGAGACCCAGTACTTC | CASSLAGETQYF
TRBJ2-4 | NA | TRBV7-9 | NA | TGTGCCAGCAGCTCCCCATCAGATTACATTCAGTACTTC | CASSSPSDYIQYF
TRBJ2-5 | TRBD2 | TRBV2 | NA | TGTGCCAGCAGCCAACTAGCGGGAACCGAGAAGGGACAAGAGACCCAGTACTTC | CASSQLAGTEKGQETQYF
TRBJ2-3 | TRBD2 | TRBV2 | NA | TGTGCCAGCAGGGGACGGCTAGCGGGAGGCACAGATACGCAGTATTTT | CASRGRLAGGTDTQYF
TRBJ2-5 | NA | TRBV29-1 | NA | TGCAGCCTCAGCGAGAGCGGAGGAGAGACCCAGTACTTC | CSLSESGGETQYF
TRBJ2-2 | NA | TRBV4-3 | NA | TGCGCCAGCAGCCAAGAGGCGCGGGCTATGAACACCGGGGAGCTGTTTTTT | CASSQEARAMNTGELFF
TRBJ2-3 | NA | TRBV5-1 | NA | TGCGCCAGCAGTCCACTAGCTTCAGATACGCAGTATTTT | CASSPLASDTQYF
TRBJ2-5 | TRBD2 | TRBV28 | NA | TGTGCCAGCAGTTTATGGTTAGCGGGAGCGGAGACCCAGTACTTC | CASSLWLAGAETQYF
TRBJ2-6 | TRBD1 | TRBV2 | NA | TGTGCCAGCAGTGAATGGCAGGGGGCGAGCTCTGGGGCCAACGTCCTGACTTTC | CASSEWQGASSGANVLTF
TRBJ2-3 | TRBD2 | TRBV27 | NA | TGTGCCAGCAGTTACGGACTAGCGGGAGGCTATACGCAGTATTTT | CASSYGLAGGYTQYF
TRBJ2-7 | TRBD1 | TRBV5-4 | NA | TGTGCCAGCAGCCCCTCGACAGGGGATTTCTACGAGCAGTACTTC | CASSPSTGDFYEQYF
TRBJ2-1 | TRBD2 | TRBV6-6 | once | TGTGCCAGCGATAAGAGCGGGAGCTACAATGAGCAGTTCTTC | CASDKSGSYNEQFF
TRBJ2-1 | NA | TRBV5-1 | NA | TGCGCCAGCAGCTTGGCCGTCAGGGGTCTGGATGAGCAGTTCTTC | CASSLAVRGLDEQFF
TRBJ1-2 | NA | TRBV19 | medium-sized | TGTGCCAGTAGCCCGGGGGTAGGGTTTGGCTACACCTTC | CASSPGVGFGYTF
TRBJ2-3 | NA | TRBV4-1 | NA | TGCGCCAGCAGCCAAGATCAGGAAGATACGCAGTATTTT | CASSQDQEDTQYF
TRBJ2-7 | NA | TRBV2 | few | TGTGCCAGCACAGGGCTCATGGCCTACGAGCAGTACTTC | CASTGLMAYEQYF
TRBJ1-2 | NA | TRBV5-8 | NA | TGTGCCAGCAGCTTGGCGGGAGGGATGGACTATGGCTACACCTTC | CASSLAGGMDYGYTF
TRBJ1-3 | NA | TRBV19 | NA | TGTGCCAGTACTCAAGACCCGCAGGGGACTAGCTCTGGAAACACCATATATTTT | CASTQDPQGTSSGNTIYF
TRBJ2-7 | NA | TRBV19 | NA | TGTGCCAGTAGTTCCACAGGCGGCAGGGACGAGCAGTACTTC | CASSSTGGRDEQYF
TRBJ2-7 | TRBD1 | TRBV5-1 | NA | TGCGCCAGCAGCTTGGGGGACAGGTTAAGCGAGCAGTACTTC | CASSLGDRLSEQYF
TRBJ2-1 | NA | TRBV18 | NA | TGTGCCAGCTCACTGGACTCGATCATTGGGAATGAGCAGTTCTTC | CASSLDSIIGNEQFF